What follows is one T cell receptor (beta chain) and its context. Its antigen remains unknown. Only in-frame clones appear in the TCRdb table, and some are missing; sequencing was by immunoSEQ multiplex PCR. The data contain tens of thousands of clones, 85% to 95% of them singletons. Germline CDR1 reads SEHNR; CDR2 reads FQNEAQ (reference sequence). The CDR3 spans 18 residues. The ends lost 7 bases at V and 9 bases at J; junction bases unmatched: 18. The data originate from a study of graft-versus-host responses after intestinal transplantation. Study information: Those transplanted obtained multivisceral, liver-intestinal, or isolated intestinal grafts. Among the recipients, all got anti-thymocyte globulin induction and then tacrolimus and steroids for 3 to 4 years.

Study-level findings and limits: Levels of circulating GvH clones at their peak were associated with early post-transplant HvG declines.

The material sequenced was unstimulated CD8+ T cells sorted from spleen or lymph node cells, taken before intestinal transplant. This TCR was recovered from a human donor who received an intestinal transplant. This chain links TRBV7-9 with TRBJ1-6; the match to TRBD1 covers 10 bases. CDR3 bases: TGTGCCAGCACCGGCGCGACAGGGGGCGCGTTCGGCGGTTCACCCCTCCACTTT. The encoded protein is CASTGATGGAFGGSPLHF. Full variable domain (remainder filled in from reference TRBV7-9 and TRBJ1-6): DTGVSQNPRHKITKRGQNVTFRCDPISEHNRLYWYRQTLGQGPEFLTYFQNEAQLEKSRLLSDRFSAERPKGSFSTLEIQRTEQGDSAMYLCASTGATGGAFGGSPLHFGNGTRLTVT.